Below, 8 T cell receptor beta chains from the same sample are listed, as sequenced in a study of shared clonotypes between healthy human individuals (dated by TCRdb to about 2020). For the CD8 naive samples, CD45RO-negative cells were positively selected for CCR7, yielding a CD45RA+CCR7+ population from which TemRA cells were excluded. Library prep was done by the immunoSEQ multiplex PCR assay. Not all clones reach the TCRdb copy of this immuneACCESS table, which keeps in-frame sequences only. Checked studies attribute under half of the gap to unresolved V genes and leave the rest unexplained. A total of hundreds of thousands of clones appear in this sample, over 90% of them only once. The ten largest clones capture around 24% of the sample. Material for sequencing was naive CD8+ T cells sorted from blood. The cell subset or site tag for this specimen amounts to: CD45RA+CCR7+. These receptors were taken from a young man in good health.

Comments on this clone: Other DNA variants within this sample encode the same CDR3. The chain carries TRBV11-2 and TRBJ2-1; D gene unclear. V was pared by 4 bases and J by 4 bases, with 8 bases between. This CDR3 has 13 residues. CDR1 and CDR2 (germline): SGHAT, FQNNGV. The CDR3: CASSSTVYNEQFF. The CDR3 nucleotides read TGTGCCAGCAGCTCAACAGTTTACAATGAGCAGTTCTTC.

The gene calls are TRBV9 and TRBJ2-1; 8 bases are shared with TRBD2. The CDR3 consists of 17 residues. After removal of 0 bases from V and 2 bases from J, the junction contained 7 bases not matched to a gene. Germline CDR1 is SGDLS and CDR2 is YYNGEE. This chain's CDR3 is CASSVGATSGPYNEQFF. The CDR3 nucleotides are TGTGCCAGCAGCGTAGGGGCTACTAGCGGCCCCTACAATGAGCAGTTCTTC. The entire variable domain, with the rest obtained from reference TRBV9 and TRBJ2-1, is as follows: DSGVTQTPKHLITATGQRVTLRCSPRSGDLSVYWYQQSLDQGLQFLIQYYNGEERAKGNILERFSAQQFPDLHSELNLSSLELGDSALYFCASSVGATSGPYNEQFFGPGTRLTVL.

The chain is built from TRBV7-3 and TRBJ2-2; D not resolved. Germline CDR1 reads SGHTA; CDR2 reads FQGTGA. V was pared by 6 bases and J by 1 base, with 3 bases between. The CDR3 has 12 residues. This chain's CDR3 is CASRMNTGELFF. CDR3 in DNA: TGTGCCAGCAGGATGAACACCGGGGAGCTGTTTTTT.

The sample holds a few counts of this clone. This chain links TRBV7-9 with TRBJ2-7, with 7 bases fitting TRBD1. CDR3 size: 14 residues. Germline-derived CDR1 and CDR2 are SEHNR and FQNEAQ (reference sequence). After removal of 1 base from V and 5 bases from J, the junction contained 5 bases not matched to a gene. In DNA, the CDR3 is TGTGCCAGCAGCTTAGAGGACAGGTCTAACGAGCAGTACTTC. This sequence encodes CASSLEDRSNEQYF.

The rearrangement links TRBV13 to TRBJ1-1; D gene ambiguous. The CDR3 is 13 amino acids. With 4 bases removed from V and 3 bases from J, the gap between germline ends came to 9 bases. Germline CDR1 PRHDT, CDR2 FYEKMQ (reference sequence). The CDR3 DNA follows: TGTGCCAGCAGCTCACAGCAGTACACTGAAGCTTTCTTT. It translates to CASSSQQYTEAFF.

The V and J genes are TRBV7-9 and TRBJ2-1; D is perhaps TRBD2 (6 bases). Trimming left V 5 bases short and J 2 bases short, with 19 bases between. Germline V gene data show CDR1 as SEHNR and CDR2 as FQNEAQ (reference sequence). The CDR3 extends over 17 amino acids. Written as DNA, the CDR3 is TGTGCCAGCAGCAAATCTAGCGATAACTCGCCCTACAATGAGCAGTTCTTC. It specifies CASSKSSDNSPYNEQFF.

This clone is a singleton in its sample. The genes are TRBV6-6 and TRBJ2-3; unclear D gene. V lost 0 bases to trimming and J lost 6 bases, with 13 bases between them. The CDR3 sequence is 15 residues long. Germline assignment: CDR1 MNHNY and CDR2 SVGAGI (reference sequence). CDR3 protein: CASSYSSQVQDTQYF. Written as DNA, the CDR3 is TGTGCCAGCAGTTACTCGAGTCAGGTTCAGGATACGCAGTATTTT.

This clone has a single count. The chain uses TRBV2 and TRBJ1-1, with D perhaps TRBD1 (6 bases). The CDR3 runs 13 residues. V was shortened by 1 base and J by 4 bases, with 7 bases between the two germline ends. Germline CDR1 is SNHLY and CDR2 is FYNNEI. CDR3 DNA: TGTGCCAGCAGTGAAGGGACAGCCACTGAAGCTTTCTTT. Translating gives CASSEGTATEAFF.